This T cell receptor (beta chain) is drawn from a study of T cells expressing NK-cell markers. For the study at large: The sequencing cohort of eight donors included seven HCMV-seropositive individuals and one seronegative individual.

TCRdb reprocessed the 5' RACE reads and keeps a single row for each CDR3 protein, giving no DNA. The sample holds a few hundred thousand distinct CDR3 sequences. Germline CDR1 and CDR2: SGHDT and YYEEEE. This CDR3 has 13 residues. Sequencing was performed on blood T cells: a sorted CD56 or NKG2C T cell subset, CD4+ or CD8+ T cells, or bulk PBMC T cells (not recorded which). The sequence derives from a man aged 18 to 69 in good health. J is TRBJ1-2 and V is TRBV5-6; TCRdb reports TRBD1, a call that lacks DNA to check it against. This CDR3 reads CASSPGTPYGYTF.